These T cell receptor beta chains were read from a single sample in a study of cytomegalovirus exposure and HLA in healthy donors. Assay used: immunoSEQ multiplex PCR; TCRdb lists only in-frame clones, some missing. This sample has under 200,000 clones; 70% to 80% occur once, and the top ten carry around 2.2%. The sample comprised PBMCs. The receptor source for this set is a man aged 60-69 years in good health and CMV-seronegative. CDR3s include the opening cysteine and the closing phenylalanine or tryptophan. Fields, in order: CDR3 length, V gene, clone size, CDR3 protein. Size is stated for part of the rows, as once, few or many counts, or as a class when the clone is expanded.

15,TRBV27,.,CASSLWVGSPDTQYF
15,TRBV19,.,CASHRGSSYNSPLHF
15,TRBV29-1,.,CSVEDRGRGGYGYTF
16,TRBV5-6,.,CASSLRTSGGAETQYF
13,TRBV5-6,.,CASSRDRHYGYTF
12,TRBV29-1,.,CSVAGQGYEQYF
17,TRBV9,.,CASSNPRSGPNSYEQYF
15,TRBV7-7,once,CASSLVPGPTGELFF
13,TRBV13,.,CASSSRGAGVKYF
17,TRBV5-4,.,CASSREGTPGSGNTIYF
14,TRBV5-5,few,CASSSAWRLEKLFF
17,TRBV2,.,CASSTTSGGPSTDTQYF
14,TRBV19,.,CASSMLLNTGELFF
14,TRBV29-1,.,CSVEAASGGTEAFF
15,TRBV16,.,CASSQYNRVTDTQYF
14,TRBV19,.,CASSPRATATEAFF
13,TRBV30,.,CAWRTSGTGEQFF
14,TRBV9,.,CASSAGGDWGEAFF
12,TRBV5-1,.,CASSYRDDTQYF
12,TRBV2,.,CASSAGGYEQYF
15,TRBV7-2,.,CASSRRLLNTGELFF
16,TRBV7-9,.,CASFLYKPSSGNTIYF
17,TRBV7-9,.,CASSPSLGGGTTGELFF